This TCR beta chain was recovered during a study of cytomegalovirus exposure and HLA in healthy donors. Study findings and constraints: Further analysis, carried out later, found HLA-associated TCR beta chains more clonally expanded than equally common other chains. A highly shared variant cluster was judged a likely technical artifact.

The study ran its PCR with 60 Vbeta and 13 Jbeta primers. Only in-frame clones appear in the TCRdb table, and some are missing; sequencing was by immunoSEQ multiplex PCR. The data hold roughly 15,000 clones, with 55% to 75% observed a single time. Sampled while nominally healthy, donors likely had unrecorded immune exposures. The V gene end was trimmed by 4 bases and the J gene end by 3 bases; junction bases not matched to a gene: 3. This CDR3 has 13 residues. Per the germline V gene, CDR1 is SGDLS and CDR2 is YYNGEE. Note on this clone: Its antigen is not identified.

The chain recombines TRBV9 with TRBJ1-1, with 7 bases lining up with TRBD1. The TCR comes from a woman aged 50 to 65 in good health and CMV-seropositive. Sequences were obtained from PBMCs. The CDR3 reads CASSRQGYTEAFF. CDR3 bases: TGTGCCAGCAGCAGACAGGGTTACACTGAAGCTTTCTTT.